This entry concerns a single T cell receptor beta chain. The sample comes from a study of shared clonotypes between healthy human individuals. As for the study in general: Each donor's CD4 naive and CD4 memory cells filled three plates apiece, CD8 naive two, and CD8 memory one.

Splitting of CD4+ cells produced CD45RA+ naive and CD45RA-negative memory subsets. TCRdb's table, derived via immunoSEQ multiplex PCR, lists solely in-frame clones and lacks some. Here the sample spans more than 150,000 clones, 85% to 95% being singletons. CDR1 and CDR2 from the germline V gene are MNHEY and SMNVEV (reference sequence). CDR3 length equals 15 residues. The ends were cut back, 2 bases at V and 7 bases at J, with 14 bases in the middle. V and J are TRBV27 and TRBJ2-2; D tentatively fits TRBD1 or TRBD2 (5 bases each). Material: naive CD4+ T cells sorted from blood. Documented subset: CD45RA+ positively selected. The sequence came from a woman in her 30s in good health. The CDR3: CASSLPGPPIGELFF. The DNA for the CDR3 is TGTGCCAGCAGTTTACCGGGGCCCCCTATCGGGGAGCTGTTTTTT.